This T cell receptor beta chain appears in the sequencing data of a study of cytomegalovirus exposure and HLA in healthy donors. About the research overall: Sequencing of 150 million to 200 million T cells in an earlier analysis found around 100 million unique TCR beta sequences. Points from the study as a whole: The listing of 160 or so TCR beta chains classed them as cytomegalovirus-associated.

13 Jbeta primers and 60 Vbeta primers were used for the PCR. Generated by immunoSEQ multiplex PCR, the TCRdb table keeps only in-frame clones and is missing some. The sample holds 50,000 to 70,000 clones, about four fifths seen once. From germline, CDR1 is MDHEN and CDR2 SYDVKM. CDR3 length: 13 residues. Between the trimmed V and J ends, which lost 10 bases and 4 bases, there was a span of 17 bases. The study sampled nominally healthy donors, though unrecorded immune exposures were likely. Comment on this clone: Its antigen remains unknown.

The source material was PBMCs. The clonotype originates from a man under 40 in good health and CMV-seropositive. The V gene is TRBV28, the J gene TRBJ2-7; the D gene is possibly TRBD1 (5 bases). CDR3 residues: CATKTDNFYEQYF. DNA for the CDR3: TGTGCCACCAAGACAGATAACTTTTACGAGCAGTACTTC.